This T cell receptor (beta chain) was profiled in a study of CD8 T cells in ankylosing spondylitis (TCRdb year 2017). The study in broad terms: The study set out to find disease-linked TCR variants by profiling T cell receptor beta repertoires in ankylosing spondylitis patients and healthy donors. The full study cohort was made up of about two dozen ankylosing spondylitis patients and over 90 healthy donors. Peripheral blood was sampled, and synovial fluid was also collected from ankylosing spondylitis patients. Points the paper makes about the study in general: Some motif variants were previously reported in synovial fluid and blood of reactive arthritis patients, suggesting common disease-initiation mechanisms. A TCR beta motif of seven or eight highly homologous amino acid variants appeared characteristic of blood from ankylosing spondylitis patients. Significant enrichment of the disease-linked clones was reported in matched synovial fluid samples from ankylosing spondylitis patients. In peripheral blood, the disease-linked clones were found at relatively low frequencies and had a CD8+ phenotype.

Via the germline V gene (reference sequence), CDR1 is DFQATT and CDR2 SNEGSKA. A distance of 10 bases separates the germline ends of V and J, which lose 3 bases and 10 bases respectively. From the cysteine up to the phenylalanine, the CDR3 has a length of 11 residues. Only the CDR3 DNA is retained, 33 bases long and in frame from the first base. The listed sequencing device is Illumina HiSeq 2500. Quantitative 5'-RACE with molecular barcodes was the method used to prepare the TCR beta libraries. Per the source publication's procedure: Disease-linked TCR variants were identified with a new computational method built on a probabilistic model of VDJ rearrangement. TCRdb passed the public sequencing reads through fastp at Q25 and MiXCR, retaining productive beta sequences. All rows with the same CDR3 protein become a single entry with the most common DNA and genes. TCRdb, rather than the study authors, made the V and J calls. The sample includes about 64,000 distinct CDR3 sequences, with 6.2% observed a single time. The ten top clones hold 5% of the sample.

This clonotype turned up a few times. Its recognized antigen is unknown. No base qualities exist here, and no much larger clone lies one base off it. Synovial fluid samples were paired with blood samples taken from the same ankylosing spondylitis patients. This TCR was recovered from a male donor with ankylosing spondylitis. What was sequenced was synovial fluid, either unsorted or a sorted T cell fraction (not recorded which). Recombination linked TRBV20-1 to TRBJ2-1; the D gene lacks a confident call. The nucleotides read TGCAGTGCTAGGGGTCCGGGCGAGCAGTTCTTC. Its product reads: CSARGPGEQFF.